This T cell receptor beta chain was captured by sequencing in a study of cytomegalovirus exposure and HLA in healthy donors. Regarding the study as a whole: HLA alleles showed associations with roughly 17,000 TCR beta sequences in a later analysis, at a 0.05 false discovery rate. The number of N-insertions in an Asian-associated ancestry cluster was reportedly below the roughly 700-donor mean in a later analysis. As a later analysis revealed, the rate of TCR association differed by HLA locus, with DRB1 most and HLA-C fewest. A previous analysis found most TCR beta V segments productive roughly 87% or roughly 30% of the time.

Between the trimmed V and J ends, which lost 4 bases and 4 bases, there was a span of 11 bases. The CDR3 contains 13 residues. Germline CDR1 GTSNPN, CDR2 SVGIG (reference sequence). In the case of this clone: Its antigen remains unidentified.

With 60 Vbeta and 13 Jbeta primers, the PCR was carried out. Some clones are missing from TCRdb's copy, which holds only in-frame ones; the method was immunoSEQ multiplex PCR. The sample contains 150,000 to 200,000 clones, around 72% of which appear only once. This chain uses TRBV30 with TRBJ1-5; possibly TRBD1 for D (5 bases). The material sequenced was PBMCs. The sequence came from a man aged 40-55 years in good health and CMV-seropositive. The CDR3 nucleotides are TGTGCCTGGACTCCTCGGGGGAATCAGCCCCAGCATTTT. This sequence encodes CAWTPRGNQPQHF.